A single sample is the source of the 20 T cell receptor beta chains below, sequenced in a study of blood T cells in healthy people across ages. For the second PCR, which ran for about 7 to 12 cycles, a sample-barcoded 5' primer and a J-beta primer mix were used. In TCRdb, the 5' RACE reads were re-called with MiXCR into one record per CDR3 protein. Here the sample spans about 1.1 million distinct CDR3 sequences, roughly two fifths being singletons. What was sequenced was blood. These receptors all come from a man aged 18 to 30 in good health.

J is TRBJ2-2 and V is TRBV3-1; D is unclear. Germline CDR1 is LGHDT and CDR2 is YNNKEL (reference sequence). This CDR3 is built from 13 residues. Trimming took off 0 bases at V and 5 bases at J, with 4 bases between the two ends. CDR3 loop: CASSQDPTGELFF. In DNA, the CDR3 is TGTGCCAGCAGCCAAGATCCGACCGGGGAGCTGTTTTTT. The full variable domain, in which reference TRBV3-1 and TRBJ2-2 provide the parts outside the CDR3, is DTAVSQTPKYLVTQMGNDKSIKCEQNLGHDTMYWYKQDSKKFLKIMFSYNNKELIINETVPNRFSPKSPDKAHLNLHINSLELGDSAVYFCASSQDPTGELFFGEGSRLTVL.

This clonotype occurred a few times. This chain uses TRBV20-1 with TRBJ1-4, with 8 nucleotides matching TRBD1. This CDR3 contains 14 residues. CDR1 and CDR2 (germline): DFQATT, SNEGSKA (reference sequence). V lost 0 bases and J lost 6; bases outside the gene matches: 3. The CDR3 reads CSAREDRADEKLFF. CDR3 nucleotides: TGCAGTGCTAGAGAGGACAGGGCGGATGAAAAACTGTTTTTT.

Comments on this clonotype: This is likely a read error, given that the CDR3 carries no conserved phenylalanine or tryptophan at its end. V and J are TRBV12-3 or TRBV12-4 and TRBJ2-4; D is ambiguous. Judging by the DNA end, TRBJ2-5 fits better; the J call may be wrong. The CDR3 totals 13 residues. CDR3 sequence (DNA): TGTGCCAGCAGTTTAGGGGTAGGGGAGACCCAGTACCTC. Translating gives CASSLGVGETQYL.

This clonotype has more than one count but fewer than ten. CDR3 protein: CASSLQTSGVTDTQYF. CDR3 coding DNA: TGTGCCAGCAGCCTACAGACTAGCGGAGTCACAGATACGCAGTATTTT. This sequence joins TRBV6-1 and TRBJ2-3; 9 nucleotides line up with TRBD2. This CDR3 has 16 amino acids. J lost 2 bases, V lost 6 bases, and 9 bases had no gene match. The germline gives CDR1 MNHNS, CDR2 SASEGT.

Ten or more counts support this clonotype. This chain joins TRBV4-1 and TRBJ1-2; D ambiguous. The CDR3 is made up of 14 amino acids. Per the germline V gene, CDR1 is MGHRA and CDR2 is YSYEKL. The V and J ends lost 0 bases and 2 bases respectively, with 7 bases between them. CDR3 sequence: CASSQDSGNYGYTF. Here the CDR3 DNA reads TGCGCCAGCAGCCAAGATTCGGGAAACTATGGCTACACCTTC.

This clonotype was counted many times. An end of the junction does not agree with germline; a read error may underlie this. The CDR3 here is CASSGDRGTEAFF. CDR3 nucleotides: TGTGCCAGCAGTGGGGACAGGGGCACTGAAGCTTTCTTT. J is TRBJ1-1 and V is TRBV5-1, with TRBD1 identical over 10 bases. Germline CDR1 reads SGHRS; CDR2 reads YFSETQ. There are 13 residues in the CDR3.

This clonotype has only a few counts. The chain couples TRBV29-1 to TRBJ2-3; possibly TRBD1 for D (6 bases). V shed 4 bases and J shed 3 bases, with 17 bases lying between them. Germline loops: CDR1 SQVTM, CDR2 ANQGSEA. The CDR3 is 15 amino acids. CDR3 loop: CSVAQQGIGTDTQYF. CDR3 nucleotide sequence: TGCAGCGTTGCTCAACAGGGAATAGGGACAGATACGCAGTATTTT.

This clonotype was detected only a few times. The gene calls are TRBV28 and TRBJ2-5, with 9 bases matching TRBD2. The length of the CDR3 is 16 residues. The germline CDR1 and CDR2 sequences are MDHEN and SYDVKM. Losses at the gene ends were 2 bases for V and 1 base for J; bases not matched to a gene: 5. In nucleotides, the CDR3 is TGTGCCAGCAGTTTAAGGACTAGCGTCCCCCAAGAGACCCAGTACTTC. Its translation is CASSLRTSVPQETQYF.

This clonotype was observed a few times. The V gene is TRBV6-1, the J gene TRBJ2-3, with D unclear. Between the trimmed V and J ends, which lost 9 bases and 2 bases, there was a span of 6 bases. From germline, CDR1 is MNHNS and CDR2 SASEGT. CDR3 length: 11 amino acids. Here the CDR3 reads CASDTTDTQYF. For the CDR3, the DNA is TGTGCCAGTGACACCACAGATACGCAGTATTTT.

The CDR3 region has the DNA TGCGCCAGCAGCCAAGAAGCTAGCGGGGGAGGGACAGATACGCAGTATTTT. Translating it yields CASSQEASGGGTDTQYF. The rearrangement uses TRBV4-3 and TRBJ2-3, with 10 bases identical to TRBD2. Germline lookup yields CDR1 LGHNA and CDR2 YSLEER. V shed 0 bases and J 3 bases; nucleotides not matched to a gene: 6. The CDR3 is 17 residues long.

At least ten counts were recorded for this clonotype. The CDR3 DNA follows: TGTGCCAGCACCGAGACTAGCGGGGGAAAACAAGAGACCCAGTACTTC. Its protein product is CASTETSGGKQETQYF. The V and J genes are TRBV6-1 and TRBJ2-5, with 12 bases identical to TRBD2. This CDR3 spans 16 amino acids. V was clipped by 7 bases and J by 2 bases; unmatched bases: 8. From germline, CDR1 is MNHNS and CDR2 SASEGT.

This clonotype has a single count. The chain combines TRBV7-9 with TRBJ2-3; 8 bases are shared with TRBD2. CDR1 SEHNR and CDR2 FQNEAQ come from the germline V gene (reference sequence). Trimming at V came to 5 bases and at J to 1 base, leaving 8 bases not matched to a gene. The CDR3 has 16 amino acids. In nucleotides, the CDR3 is TGTGCCAGCAGCCCGCATAGCGGGGTGGGCACAGATACGCAGTATTTT. This gives the protein CASSPHSGVGTDTQYF.

This chain connects TRBV27 to TRBJ2-2; a weak D match, TRBD1 (6 bases). The germline V gene has CDR1 MNHEY and CDR2 SMNVEV (reference sequence). V lost 2 bases to trimming and J lost 8 bases, with 9 bases between them. The length of the CDR3 is 13 residues. The CDR3 is CASSLNGQGELFF. In nucleotides, the CDR3 is TGTGCCAGCAGTTTAAACGGACAGGGGGAGCTGTTTTTT.

This clonotype is a singleton in its sample. The chain uses TRBV7-3 and TRBJ1-1; D remains ambiguous. The ends were cut back, 4 bases at V and 5 bases at J, with 11 bases in the middle. The CDR3 length is 13 residues. Germline CDR1 SGHTA, CDR2 FQGTGA. The CDR3 loop reads CASSSMGVTEAFF. For the CDR3, the DNA is TGTGCCAGCAGCTCCATGGGAGTTACTGAAGCTTTCTTT. Using reference TRBV7-3 and TRBJ1-1 for the parts outside the CDR3, the full variable domain is GAGVSQTPSNKVTEKGKYVELRCDPISGHTALYWYRQSLGQGPEFLIYFQGTGAADDSGLPNDRFFAVRPEGSVSTLKIQRTERGDSAVYLCASSSMGVTEAFFGQGTRLTVV.

This clonotype was counted only a few times. The V call is TRBV27, the J call TRBJ1-1; the D is unclear. V lost 6 bases and J lost 1, with 9 bases in between. Germline loops: CDR1 MNHEY, CDR2 SMNVEV (reference sequence). The length of the CDR3 is 13 residues. The chain's CDR3 is CASRETGNTEAFF. The CDR3 DNA sequence: TGTGCCAGCAGGGAAACGGGGAACACTGAAGCTTTCTTT.

The sample holds a few counts of this clonotype. The chain recombines TRBV20-1 with TRBJ1-4; TRBD1 matches at 8 bases. The CDR3 totals 14 residues. The V gene's germline CDR1 is DFQATT and CDR2 SNEGSKA (reference sequence). The V and J ends lost 5 bases and 3 bases, in that order; junction bases with no gene match: 5. The CDR3 region has the DNA TGCAGTGCTTTCAGGGGGCCGGCTAATGAAAAACTGTTTTTT. This sequence encodes CSAFRGPANEKLFF.

The rearrangement uses TRBV3-1 and TRBJ2-5; 8 nucleotides match TRBD2. Per the germline V gene, CDR1 is LGHDT and CDR2 is YNNKEL (reference sequence). The CDR3 is made up of 15 amino acids. With V trimmed by 1 base and J by 5 bases, 6 bases remained unmatched. The CDR3 is CASSQGSGGHETQYF. The CDR3 DNA reads TGTGCCAGCAGCCAAGGGAGCGGGGGCCATGAGACCCAGTACTTC.

This clonotype was picked up one time. The chain employs TRBV2 and TRBJ2-5, with D possibly TRBD2 on 5 matching bases. This CDR3 contains 13 residues. CDR1 is SNHLY and CDR2 is FYNNEI in the germline V gene. Trimming took 8 bases from V and 11 from J, leaving 21 bases between them. The CDR3 region has the DNA TGTGCCAGCTGGGCCATCCTGGAGGATGAGCAGTACTTC. Protein: CASWAILEDEQYF.

This clonotype was seen a handful of times. The V and J genes are TRBV6-6 and TRBJ2-3; no definite D call. Germline V gives CDR1 MNHNY, CDR2 SVGAGI (reference sequence). The CDR3 has 14 amino acids. V lost 2 bases to trimming and J lost 5 bases, with 11 bases between them. The CDR3 reads CASSYRQPGDTQYF. The CDR3 region has the DNA TGTGCCAGCAGTTACAGGCAGCCCGGAGATACGCAGTATTTT.

This chain's CDR3 is CASSLAQGAYGYTF. The CDR3 bases are TGTGCCAGCAGCTTAGCCCAGGGGGCCTATGGCTACACCTTC. J is TRBJ1-2 and V is TRBV7-2; TRBD1 matches 8 bases. Germline CDR1 and CDR2: SGHTA and FQGNSA. This CDR3 contains 14 residues. The trim removed 0 bases at V and 4 bases at J, leaving 1 base unmatched.